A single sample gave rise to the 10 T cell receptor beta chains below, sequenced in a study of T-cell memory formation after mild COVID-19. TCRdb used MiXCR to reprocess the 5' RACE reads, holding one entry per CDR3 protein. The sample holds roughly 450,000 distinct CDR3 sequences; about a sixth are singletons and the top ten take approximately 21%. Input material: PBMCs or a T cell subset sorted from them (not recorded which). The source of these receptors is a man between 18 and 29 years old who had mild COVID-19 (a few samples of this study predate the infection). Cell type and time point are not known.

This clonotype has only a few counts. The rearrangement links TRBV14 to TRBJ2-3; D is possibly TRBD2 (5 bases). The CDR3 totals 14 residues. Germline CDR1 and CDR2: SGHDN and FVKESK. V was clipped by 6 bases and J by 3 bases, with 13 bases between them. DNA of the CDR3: TGTGCCAGCAGTCGGCTAGCCCTTACAGATACGCAGTATTTT. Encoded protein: CASSRLALTDTQYF.

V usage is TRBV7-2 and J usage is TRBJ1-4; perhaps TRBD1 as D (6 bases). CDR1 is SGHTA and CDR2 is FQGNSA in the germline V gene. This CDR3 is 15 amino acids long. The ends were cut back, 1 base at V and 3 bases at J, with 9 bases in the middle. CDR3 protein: CASSLGGASNEKLFF. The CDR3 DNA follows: TGTGCCAGCAGCTTAGGGGGGGCGTCTAATGAAAAACTGTTTTTT.

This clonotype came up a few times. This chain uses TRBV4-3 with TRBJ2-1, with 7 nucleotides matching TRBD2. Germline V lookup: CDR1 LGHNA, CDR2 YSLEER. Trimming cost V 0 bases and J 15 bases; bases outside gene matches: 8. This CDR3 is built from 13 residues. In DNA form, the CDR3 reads TGCGCCAGCAGCCAAGAAAGGGAGGGTAGGGCGTTCTTC. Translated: CASSQEREGRAFF.

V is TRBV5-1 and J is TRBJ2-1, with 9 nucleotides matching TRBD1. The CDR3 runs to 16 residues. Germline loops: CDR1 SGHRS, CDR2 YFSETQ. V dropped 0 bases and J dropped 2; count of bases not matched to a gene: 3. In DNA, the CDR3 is TGCGCCAGCAGCTTGGCCGACAGGGGGACCTACAATGAGCAGTTCTTC. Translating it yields CASSLADRGTYNEQFF.

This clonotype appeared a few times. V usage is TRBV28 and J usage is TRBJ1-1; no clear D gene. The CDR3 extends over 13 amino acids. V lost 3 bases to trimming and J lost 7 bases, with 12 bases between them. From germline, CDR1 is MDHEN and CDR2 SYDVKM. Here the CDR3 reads CASSFPRRIEAFF. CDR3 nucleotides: TGTGCCAGCAGTTTCCCCCGGCGGATTGAAGCTTTCTTT.

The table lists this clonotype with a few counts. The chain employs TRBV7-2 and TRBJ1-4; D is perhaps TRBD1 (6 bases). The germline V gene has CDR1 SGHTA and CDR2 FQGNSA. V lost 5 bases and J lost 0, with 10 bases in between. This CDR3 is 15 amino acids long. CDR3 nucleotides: TGTGCCAGCAGCCGATCAGGGGCAACTAATGAAAAACTGTTTTTT. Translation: CASSRSGATNEKLFF.

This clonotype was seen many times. CDR3 bases: TGTGCCAGCAGCTTAGCAGGGGGCGAGCAGTACGTC. Translating it yields CASSLAGGEQYV. The chain recombines TRBV7-9 with TRBJ2-7; D possibly corresponds to TRBD1 (6 bases). Germline CDR1 and CDR2: SEHNR and FQNEAQ (reference sequence). Trimming removed 0 bases from V and 6 bases from J, with 6 bases in between. This CDR3 has 12 amino acids.

The CDR3 here is CASSYGLAGGLNEQFF. The CDR3 DNA reads TGCGCCAGCAGTTATGGACTAGCGGGGGGTTTGAATGAGCAGTTCTTC. The V call is TRBV5-1, the J call TRBJ2-1, with 14 bases lining up with TRBD2. The germline V gene encodes CDR1 SGHRS and CDR2 YFSETQ. The V segment lost 5 bases and the J segment 7 bases; nucleotides outside the gene matches: 8. The CDR3 has 16 amino acids.

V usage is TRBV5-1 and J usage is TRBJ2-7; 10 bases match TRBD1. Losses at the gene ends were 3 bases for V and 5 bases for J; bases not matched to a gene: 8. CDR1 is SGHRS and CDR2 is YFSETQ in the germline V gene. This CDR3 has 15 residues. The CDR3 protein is CASSSPGTGANEQYF. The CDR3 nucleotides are TGCGCCAGCAGCTCCCCCGGGACAGGGGCCAACGAGCAGTACTTC.

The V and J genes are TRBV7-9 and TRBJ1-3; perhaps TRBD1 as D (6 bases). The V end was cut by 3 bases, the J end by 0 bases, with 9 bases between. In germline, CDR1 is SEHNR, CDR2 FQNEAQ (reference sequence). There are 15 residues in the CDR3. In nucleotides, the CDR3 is TGTGCCAGCAGCTTGACAGGCAACTCTGGAAACACCATATATTTT. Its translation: CASSLTGNSGNTIYF.